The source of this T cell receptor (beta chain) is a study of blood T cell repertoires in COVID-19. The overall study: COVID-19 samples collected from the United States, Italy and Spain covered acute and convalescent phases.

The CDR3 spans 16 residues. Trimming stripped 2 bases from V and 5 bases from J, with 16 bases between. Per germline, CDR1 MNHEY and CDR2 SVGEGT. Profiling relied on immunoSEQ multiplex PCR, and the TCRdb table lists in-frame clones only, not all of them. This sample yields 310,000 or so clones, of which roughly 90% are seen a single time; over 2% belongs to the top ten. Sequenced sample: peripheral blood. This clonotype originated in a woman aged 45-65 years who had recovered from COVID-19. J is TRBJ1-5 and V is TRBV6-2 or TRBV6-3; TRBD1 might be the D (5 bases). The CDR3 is CASSYVLGQLDQPQHF. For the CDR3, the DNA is TGTGCCAGCAGTTACGTGCTCGGACAACTCGATCAGCCCCAGCATTTT.